Each of the 28 T cell receptor beta chains below was sequenced from the same sample in a study of CD8 T cells in Susac syndrome (dated by TCRdb to the late 2010s). Libraries were prepared through the immunoSEQ multiplex PCR assay. RNA was extracted with the RNeasy kit and roughly 0.45 to 1 ug was reverse transcribed using random hexamers. Using fastp trimming at Q25 and MiXCR clonotype assembly, TCRdb reanalyzed the public sequencing data and kept in-frame beta chains. Every CDR3 protein is listed once, alongside the most common genes and DNA of its rows. Here the sample has about 200,000 distinct CDR3 sequences; nearly 95% occur a single time. In total, the top ten clones hold roughly 0.088% of the sample. What was sequenced was CD4+ T cells from PBMCs. All receptors derive from a human donor with multiple sclerosis.

V usage is TRBV6-5 and J usage is TRBJ2-7, with TRBD2 identical over 10 bases. In germline, CDR1 is MNHEY, CDR2 SVGAGI. CDR3 length: 15 residues. V lost 5 bases and J lost 3; bases outside the gene matches: 7. The CDR3 sequence is CASSSGGAPYYEQYF. CDR3 bases: TGTGCCAGCAGTAGCGGGGGGGCCCCTTACTACGAGCAGTACTTC.

Only one count was recorded for this clonotype. This chain uses TRBV10-3 with TRBJ2-1; 9 positions match TRBD2. Germline V CDR1 and CDR2: ENHRY, SYGVKD. Losses at the gene ends were 6 bases for V and 4 bases for J; bases not matched to a gene: 10. There are 16 residues in the CDR3. The CDR3 loop reads CAISDPAGGPYNEQFF. The CDR3 DNA follows: TGTGCCATCAGCGACCCGGCGGGAGGGCCTTACAATGAGCAGTTCTTC.

J is TRBJ1-5 and V is TRBV30; D not resolved. The CDR3 extends over 15 amino acids. Germline V gene lookup returns CDR1 GTSNPN and CDR2 SVGIG (reference sequence). V was trimmed by 0 bases and J by 1 base, leaving 10 bases between them. The CDR3 DNA sequence: TGTGCCTGGAGTGTATCCGGGAGGAGCAATCAGCCCCAGCATTTT. It specifies CAWSVSGRSNQPQHF.

This clonotype was detected once. V is TRBV12-3 or TRBV12-4 and J is TRBJ2-5; tentative D call: TRBD1 (5 bases). Trimming took 3 bases from V and 5 from J, leaving 19 bases between them. This CDR3 contains 16 residues. The CDR3 spells CASSFLSRRVRETQYF. The CDR3 DNA sequence: TGTGCCAGCAGTTTTTTGTCCCGCAGGGTCCGGGAGACCCAGTACTTC.

This clonotype came up once. The gene calls are TRBV25-1 and TRBJ2-7, with no clear D. Germline values: CDR1 MGHDK, CDR2 SYGVNS. Deletions cut 2 bases from V and 2 bases from J, with 13 bases between. There are 15 residues in the CDR3. The DNA of the CDR3 is TGTGCCAGCAGTGAACCGCCCCCGGATGCCTACGAGCAGTACTTC. Its protein product is CASSEPPPDAYEQYF.

The V and J genes are TRBV18 and TRBJ2-5; D ambiguous. The CDR3 is 13 amino acids. Germline-derived CDR1 and CDR2 are KGHSH and LQKENI. Trimming removed 2 bases from V and 5 bases from J, with 9 bases in between. The CDR3 spells CASSPSRRETQYF. The CDR3 coding sequence is TGTGCCAGCTCACCATCCCGGCGGGAGACCCAGTACTTC.

This CDR3 reads CASSPTGAGETQYF. In DNA form, the CDR3 reads TGCGCCAGCAGCCCCACAGGGGCTGGAGAGACCCAGTACTTC. The chain carries TRBV5-1 and TRBJ2-5, with 7 nucleotides matching TRBD1. CDR3 length equals 14 residues. The trim removed 4 bases at V and 4 bases at J, leaving 7 bases unmatched. Germline V lookup: CDR1 SGHRS, CDR2 YFSETQ.

The chain combines TRBV12-3 or TRBV12-4 with TRBJ1-1; 9 bases are shared with TRBD1. With V trimmed by 5 bases and J by 4 bases, 5 bases remained unmatched. The CDR3 is 14 residues long. The CDR3: CASSPPGQGTEAFF. In DNA, the CDR3 is TGTGCCAGCAGTCCCCCGGGACAGGGCACTGAAGCTTTCTTT.

The rearrangement links TRBV30 to TRBJ2-7, with D perhaps TRBD2 (5 bases). The germline V gene encodes CDR1 GTSNPN and CDR2 SVGIG (reference sequence). The ends were cut back, 0 bases at V and 6 bases at J, with 18 bases in the middle. CDR3 length: 15 amino acids. CDR3 bases: TGTGCCTGGAGTGTTGGACCGGGGTGGTCATCCGAGCAGTACTTC. This gives the protein CAWSVGPGWSSEQYF.

This sequence joins TRBV11-1 and TRBJ2-5; D remains ambiguous. Trimming left V 5 bases short and J 0 bases short, with 10 bases between. Germline values: CDR1 SGHAT, CDR2 FQDESV (reference sequence). The CDR3 has 14 amino acids. This CDR3 is CASSPRPYQETQYF. CDR3 sequence (DNA): TGTGCCAGCAGCCCACGTCCGTACCAAGAGACCCAGTACTTC.

The chain carries TRBV2 and TRBJ1-5; D is unclear. The germline CDR1 and CDR2 sequences are SNHLY and FYNNEI. CDR3 length: 14 amino acids. Deletions cut 1 base from V and 4 bases from J, with 8 bases between. DNA of the CDR3: TGTGCCAGCAGTGAAGAGGCAGCAAATCAGCCCCAGCATTTT. It yields the protein CASSEEAANQPQHF.

This chain connects TRBV14 to TRBJ2-1, with 11 positions matching TRBD1. J gave up 7 bases and V 5 bases, and 10 bases lay outside the gene matches. Germline V gene data show CDR1 as SGHDN and CDR2 as FVKESK. This CDR3 contains 16 residues. CDR3 amino acids: CASSVPGTGGWNEQFF. In nucleotides, the CDR3 is TGTGCCAGCAGCGTCCCCGGGACAGGGGGTTGGAATGAGCAGTTCTTC. The full variable domain, completed using reference TRBV14 and TRBJ2-1, is EAGVTQFPSHSVIEKGQTVTLRCDPISGHDNLYWYRRVMGKEIKFLLHFVKESKQDESGMPNNRFLAERTGGTYSTLKVQPAELEDSGVYFCASSVPGTGGWNEQFFGPGTRLTVL.

The chain is built from TRBV20-1 and TRBJ2-2; no clear D. The germline gives CDR1 DFQATT, CDR2 SNEGSKA (reference sequence). This CDR3 has 12 amino acids. Deletions cut 2 bases from V and 7 bases from J, with 8 bases between. CDR3 region: CSARTQHGELFF. The CDR3 nucleotides read TGCAGTGCTAGAACTCAACACGGGGAGCTGTTTTTT.

The J gene is TRBJ2-1, the V gene TRBV7-9; 7 bases are shared with TRBD1. Looked up from germline, CDR1 is SEHNR and CDR2 is FQNEAQ (reference sequence). There are 13 residues in the CDR3. With 3 bases clipped from V and 10 bases from J, the junction kept 6 bases outside the gene matches. The CDR3 DNA reads TGTGCCAGCAGCTTGGTATCGACAGGGGAGCAGTTCTTC. Translated, it gives CASSLVSTGEQFF.

This clonotype was recorded a few times. This chain connects TRBV7-9 to TRBJ2-1; no definite D call. The V end lost 5 bases, the J end lost 7 bases, and 6 bases lay between the germline ends. Germline CDR1 is SEHNR and CDR2 is FQNEAQ (reference sequence). CDR3 size: 11 residues. The CDR3 protein is CASSPRNEQFF. The CDR3 region has the DNA TGTGCCAGCAGCCCGCGGAATGAGCAGTTCTTC.

The gene calls are TRBV30 and TRBJ1-1; D remains ambiguous. Deletions cut 5 bases from V and 1 base from J, with 8 bases between. The CDR3 consists of 12 residues. Germline assignment: CDR1 GTSNPN and CDR2 SVGIG (reference sequence). Here the CDR3 reads CAWCRWNTEAFF. The CDR3, as DNA: TGTGCCTGGTGCCGGTGGAACACTGAAGCTTTCTTT.

The V gene is TRBV20-1, the J gene TRBJ2-5; 7 bases match TRBD2. Per germline, CDR1 DFQATT and CDR2 SNEGSKA (reference sequence). J gave up 0 bases and V 6 bases, and 13 bases lay outside the gene matches. The CDR3 spans 16 residues. The CDR3 is CSAGRSSGLYQETQYF. CDR3 nucleotides: TGCAGTGCAGGCCGTTCTAGCGGATTGTACCAAGAGACCCAGTACTTC.

Here the CDR3 DNA reads TGCAGCGTCGACCACAGGGCGGGGGAGACTGAAGCTTTCTTT. Translation gives CSVDHRAGETEAFF. The rearrangement links TRBV29-1 to TRBJ1-1, with a weak D call TRBD1 (6 bases). The CDR3 totals 14 residues. Trimming left V 6 bases short and J 5 bases short, with 19 bases between. Germline V gives CDR1 SQVTM, CDR2 ANQGSEA.

The V gene is TRBV20-1, the J gene TRBJ1-1; 11 bases fit TRBD1. The CDR3 extends over 15 amino acids. V lost 0 bases to trimming and J lost 5 bases; unmatched junction nucleotides: 5. CDR1 and CDR2 from the germline V gene are DFQATT and SNEGSKA (reference sequence). The CDR3: CSARDQGQGGTEAFF. The CDR3 nucleotides are TGCAGTGCTAGAGATCAGGGACAGGGGGGGACTGAAGCTTTCTTT.

The J gene is TRBJ2-5, the V gene TRBV5-1, with TRBD2 matching over 7 bases. The germline V gene encodes CDR1 SGHRS and CDR2 YFSETQ. The CDR3 has 15 residues. J was trimmed by 7 bases and V by 4 bases; bases with no gene match: 13. The CDR3 loop reads CASSGTPTSLGTQYF. The CDR3 bases are TGCGCCAGCAGCGGTACGCCGACTAGCTTGGGGACCCAGTACTTC.

J is TRBJ1-1 and V is TRBV3-1, with a tentative D call TRBD1 (5 bases). V was pared by 5 bases and J by 5 bases, with 12 bases between. The CDR3 sequence is 13 residues long. The germline CDR1 and CDR2 sequences are LGHDT and YNNKEL (reference sequence). The CDR3 region is CASSKNRLTEAFF. CDR3 DNA: TGTGCCAGCAGCAAAAACAGGCTGACTGAAGCTTTCTTT.

The gene calls are TRBV18 and TRBJ1-2; the match to TRBD1 covers 8 bases. CDR3 length equals 15 residues. Unmatched junction bases numbered 12, after V lost 2 bases and J lost 10 bases. Germline V lookup: CDR1 KGHSH, CDR2 LQKENI. The CDR3, as DNA: TGTGCCAGCTCACCAGTAGGACAGGGCGTTGAGCCCTACACCTTC. This codes for CASSPVGQGVEPYTF.

The J gene is TRBJ2-1, the V gene TRBV9; 14 bases map to TRBD2. The CDR3 totals 19 residues. The V segment lost 3 bases and the J segment 1 base; nucleotides outside the gene matches: 9. Per the germline V gene, CDR1 is SGDLS and CDR2 is YYNGEE. The CDR3 DNA reads as TGTGCCAGCAGCGCCCGGGGACTAGCGGGGGAATTTTCCTACAATGAGCAGTTCTTC. The encoded protein is CASSARGLAGEFSYNEQFF.

V is TRBV20-1 and J is TRBJ2-4; D remains ambiguous. Trimming pared 5 bases from V and 1 base from J, leaving 15 bases between. CDR3 length equals 15 residues. CDR1 is DFQATT, CDR2 SNEGSKA, per germline (reference sequence). CDR3: CSAHLDRRAKNIQYF. The CDR3 DNA reads as TGCAGTGCTCACCTGGACCGTAGGGCCAAAAACATTCAGTACTTC.

This chain links TRBV29-1 with TRBJ2-7, with D perhaps being TRBD1 or TRBD2 (5 bases each). Trimming removed 6 bases from V and 2 bases from J, with 8 bases in between. This CDR3 has 11 amino acids. CDR1 is SQVTM, CDR2 ANQGSEA, per germline. The DNA for the CDR3 is TGCAGCGTGGGGACGGCCTACGAGCAGTACTTC. Its translation: CSVGTAYEQYF.

The chain recombines TRBV6-1 with TRBJ1-2; 8 positions agree with TRBD1. Germline lookup yields CDR1 MNHNS and CDR2 SASEGT. The J segment lost 8 bases and the V segment lost 7 bases, leaving 9 bases of the junction unmatched. This CDR3 has 13 residues. The CDR3 protein is CASTVQGGSGYTF. The DNA of the CDR3 is TGTGCCAGCACGGTACAGGGGGGTAGCGGCTACACCTTC.

The chain carries TRBV3-1 and TRBJ1-2, with no clear D. The germline V gene has CDR1 LGHDT and CDR2 YNNKEL (reference sequence). Trimming took 2 bases from V and 5 from J, leaving 9 bases between them. The CDR3 is made up of 13 amino acids. CDR3 protein: CASSQMLTYGYTF. CDR3 DNA: TGTGCCAGCAGCCAAATGTTAACTTATGGCTACACCTTC.

The chain has TRBV29-1 and TRBJ2-3, with a tentative D call TRBD1 (7 bases). Trimming removed 6 bases from V and 3 bases from J, with 16 bases in between. CDR1 is SQVTM and CDR2 is ANQGSEA in the germline V gene. The CDR3 extends over 14 amino acids. CDR3 loop: CSVTPTGRTDTQYF. In DNA, the CDR3 is TGCAGCGTGACCCCGACAGGGAGGACAGATACGCAGTATTTT.